Listed here are 14 T cell receptor beta chains from one sample, sequenced in a study of CD8 T cells in ankylosing spondylitis. TCRdb called the 5' RACE reads again in MiXCR, with one record for every CDR3 protein. The sample comprises 150,000 to 200,000 distinct CDR3 sequences, under 15% of which are singletons, and 11% rests with the top ten. The sequenced sample was blood, either unsorted or a sorted T cell fraction (not recorded which). The receptor set was obtained from a female donor with ankylosing spondylitis or in good health (not recorded which).

This clonotype has a count of ten or more. The CDR3 DNA reads as TGTGCCAGCAGCCGAAGATCTCCCCTCCTAGCGGGAGAGGTATACGAGCAGTACTTC. This sequence encodes CASSRRSPLLAGEVYEQYF. The chain joins TRBV11-1 to TRBJ2-7; 10 positions match TRBD2. The CDR3 is made up of 19 amino acids. Germline V gene data show CDR1 as SGHAT and CDR2 as FQDESV (reference sequence). V shed 5 bases, J shed 4 bases, and the junction held 20 bases outside the gene matches.

With respect to this clonotype: A much larger clone differs from this one at a single base, so this may be a read error. The chain carries TRBV24-1 and TRBJ2-1; D unclear. This CDR3 has 14 residues. Per germline, CDR1 KGHDR and CDR2 SFDVKD. The DNA of the CDR3 is TGTGCCCCCAGTGCTAGGGTTACGAGGAATGAGCAGTTCTTC. This gives the protein CAPSARVTRNEQFF.

This clonotype was seen many times. The chain links TRBV2 to TRBJ2-1; 9 bases are shared with TRBD2. Germline V gene data show CDR1 as SNHLY and CDR2 as FYNNEI. The CDR3 covers 16 residues. The trim removed 6 bases at V and 7 bases at J, leaving 13 bases unmatched. In DNA, the CDR3 is TGTGCCAGCAGGCGATCCGGCGGGAGGGTGGGGAATGAGCAGTTCTTC. Amino acids: CASRRSGGRVGNEQFF.

This clonotype was recorded many times. The gene calls are TRBV12-3 or TRBV12-4 and TRBJ1-3; D is unclear. The V gene lost 2 bases and the J gene lost 4 bases, with 6 bases spanning the gap. CDR3 length equals 13 residues. CDR3 loop: CASSLSGGNTIYF. CDR3 nucleotide sequence: TGTGCCAGCAGTTTATCGGGGGGAAACACCATATATTTT.

This clonotype was observed at least ten times. The rearrangement joins TRBV5-1 to TRBJ2-3, with D perhaps matching TRBD1 (5 bases). The CDR3 extends over 14 amino acids. The germline V gene has CDR1 SGHRS and CDR2 YFSETQ. V gave up 0 bases and J gave up 2 bases, with 7 bases separating them. The CDR3 DNA reads as TGCGCCAGCAGCTTGGACAGGCCCACAGATACGCAGTATTTT. This encodes CASSLDRPTDTQYF.

The sample holds many counts of this clonotype. The chain combines TRBV14 with TRBJ2-5, with D perhaps TRBD2 (5 bases). Per germline, CDR1 SGHDN and CDR2 FVKESK. Trimming took 1 base from V and 1 from J, leaving 10 bases between them. This CDR3 has 15 amino acids. The CDR3, as DNA: TGTGCCAGCAGCCAAGCCGGAGGACGCCAAGAGACCCAGTACTTC. Residues: CASSQAGGRQETQYF.

This clonotype was detected a few times. This sequence joins TRBV5-5 and TRBJ2-7, with 7 positions matching TRBD1. This CDR3 region has 14 residues. The V gene's germline CDR1 is SGHKS and CDR2 YYEKEE (reference sequence). V shed 6 bases, J shed 5 bases, and the junction held 11 bases outside the gene matches. CDR3 amino acids: CASNRQGPGDEQYF. The CDR3 DNA follows: TGTGCCAGCAACCGACAGGGACCCGGGGACGAGCAGTACTTC. The whole variable domain, remainder taken from reference TRBV5-5 and TRBJ2-7, is DAGVTQSPTHLIKTRGQQVTLRCSPISGHKSVSWYQQVLGQGPQFIFQYYEKEERGRGNFPDRFSARQFPNYSSELNVNALLLGDSALYLCASNRQGPGDEQYFGPGTRLTVT.

The V call is TRBV28, the J call TRBJ1-3, with 8 bases lining up with TRBD1. The CDR3 loop spans 14 amino acids. CDR1 and CDR2 from the germline V gene are MDHEN and SYDVKM. The V gene end was trimmed by 6 bases and the J gene end by 5 bases; junction bases not matched to a gene: 6. This CDR3 reads CASRTGEQRNTIYF. The CDR3 bases are TGTGCCAGCAGGACAGGGGAGCAAAGAAACACCATATATTTT.

This chain connects TRBV6-2 or TRBV6-3 to TRBJ2-1, with a weak D call TRBD1 (6 bases). The CDR3 is made up of 13 amino acids. Trimming shortened V by 6 bases and J by 9 bases, and 15 bases separated the two germline ends. From germline, CDR1 is MNHEY and CDR2 SVGEGT. The DNA of the CDR3 is TGTGCCAGCAGCCCGGGACATTGGGGTGAGCAGTTCTTC. Its protein is CASSPGHWGEQFF.

This clonotype was counted a few times. The V call is TRBV20-1, the J call TRBJ1-2; a weak D match, TRBD1 (5 bases). Looked up from germline, CDR1 is DFQATT and CDR2 is SNEGSKA (reference sequence). V was pared by 6 bases and J by 7 bases, with 21 bases between. This CDR3 region has 14 residues. CDR3 sequence: CSAPTGSPLPGYTF. CDR3 nucleotide sequence: TGCAGTGCCCCTACAGGCTCTCCGCTACCTGGCTACACCTTC.

This clonotype came up many times. V usage is TRBV28 and J usage is TRBJ2-7; possibly TRBD2 for D (6 bases). Trimming took 7 bases from V and 8 from J, leaving 24 bases between them. Germline assignment: CDR1 MDHEN and CDR2 SYDVKM. The CDR3 is made up of 15 amino acids. This CDR3 is CASNSLPGARSQQYF. The DNA of the CDR3 is TGTGCCAGCAATTCCCTACCGGGAGCACGAAGTCAGCAGTACTTC.

This clonotype was detected many times. The chain links TRBV28 to TRBJ2-3; D is ambiguous. The ends were cut back, 2 bases at V and 10 bases at J, with 13 bases in the middle. The CDR3 spans 13 residues. The V gene's germline CDR1 is MDHEN and CDR2 SYDVKM. The CDR3 nucleotides are TGTGCCAGCAGTTTAAATAATCTCGTGGCGCAGTATTTT. Translation gives CASSLNNLVAQYF.

A word on this clonotype: A read error may explain this, as a much larger clone is one base away. The gene calls are TRBV24-1 and TRBJ2-3; D is unclear. Germline lookup yields CDR1 KGHDR and CDR2 SFDVKD. The CDR3 extends over 14 amino acids. CDR3 sequence reads: CAASATHPADTQYF. CDR3 coding DNA: TGTGCCGCCAGTGCCACGCATCCCGCAGATACGCAGTATTTT.

This clonotype was observed a handful of times. V is TRBV7-9 and J is TRBJ2-7, with D possibly called TRBD1 or TRBD2 (5 bases each). This CDR3 spans 14 amino acids. CDR1 is SEHNR, CDR2 FQNEAQ, per germline (reference sequence). Trimming removed 1 base at V and 2 bases at J, with 9 bases between. The CDR3 nucleotides read TGTGCCAGCAGCTTAGATCCGGGGCCCTACGAGCAGTACTTC. Translated: CASSLDPGPYEQYF.